In its sample, the clone carrying this T cell receptor (beta chain) was seen once. Its antigen is not known. Using a FACSAria, the CD4+ and CD8+ T cells were sorted from the PBMCs. The data stem from a study of CD8+ T cells in alopecia areata. Following extraction, RNA underwent reverse transcription to cDNA, which served as the sequencing template. Clones were read by immunoSEQ multiplex PCR, and TCRdb kept only the in-frame ones, dropping some. The table lists 100,000 to 150,000 clones, roughly 50% of them singletons, with more than 9% in the top ten. Study-wide results and limits: Higher clonality than in normal scalp was seen in lesional scalp, especially alopecia totalis/universalis. Besides other cells, scalp samples also yield sequences of resident alphabeta T cells from normal skin.

Trimming left V 6 bases short and J 4 bases short, with 12 bases between. Germline assignment: CDR1 SQVTM and CDR2 ANQGSEA. This CDR3 comprises 12 residues. This receptor was identified in a human donor with alopecia areata. The chain uses TRBV29-1 and TRBJ1-2, with D possibly TRBD1 on 5 matching bases. Material for sequencing was NKG2D-low CD8+ T cells sorted from blood. Here the CDR3 reads CSVGQGRYGYTF. CDR3 nucleotide sequence: TGCAGCGTAGGGCAGGGACGCTATGGCTACACCTTC.